This T cell receptor (beta chain) was captured by sequencing in a study of Graves' ophthalmopathy and Graves' hyperthyroidism. This CDR3 has 15 amino acids. Germline CDR1 SGHTA, CDR2 FQGNSA. V was pared by 0 bases and J by 7 bases, with 5 bases of the junction left unmatched. Hyperthyroidism in these 18- to 65-year-old patients was newly diagnosed, lasting under 2 months. As the template, RNA transcripts were used to amplify TCR beta CDR3 regions. The first round was an RT-PCR with HTBI primers, and the second round was a multiplex PCR. TCRdb re-derived calls from the multiplex PCR reads in MiXCR, one entry per CDR3 protein. The data hold over a million distinct CDR3 sequences, with about 36% observed a single time.

Sequencing was performed on peripheral blood or thyroid tissue (not recorded which). The rearrangement links TRBV7-2 to TRBJ1-4, with 7 bases lining up with TRBD1. The TCR sequence derives from an adult man with Graves' hyperthyroidism. The CDR3 nucleotides are TGTGCCAGCAGCTTAGCCGACAGGGCGGGTGAAAAACTGTTTTTT. This gives the protein CASSLADRAGEKLFF.